What follows are 25 T cell receptor beta chains derived from one specimen sequenced in a study of T cell responses to AZD1222 COVID-19 vaccine. Profiling relied on immunoSEQ multiplex PCR, and the TCRdb table lists in-frame clones only, not all of them. The sample lists approximately 99,000 clones; around nine tenths were seen once. Sample: peripheral blood, taken on day 0 of AZD1222 vaccination. The receptors were sampled from an adult in good health.

The chain employs TRBV11-3 and TRBJ1-4; no clear D gene. With 5 bases removed from V and 5 bases from J, the gap between germline ends came to 12 bases. This CDR3 is built from 14 residues. The germline V gene encodes CDR1 SGHNT and CDR2 YENEEA. CDR3 bases: TGTGCCAGCAGCCCGACGGCTAACAATGAAAAACTGTTTTTT. It encodes CASSPTANNEKLFF.

This clone was counted only a few times. The chain employs TRBV7-2 and TRBJ2-1, with 10 bases lining up with TRBD1. The CDR3 is 17 residues long. From germline, CDR1 is SGHTA and CDR2 FQGNSA. V lost 5 bases and J lost 4; bases outside the gene matches: 11. The CDR3 DNA sequence: TGTGCCAGCAGCAATCTTTGGGGGGGACAGGGGTACAATGAGCAGTTCTTC. Its protein product is CASSNLWGGQGYNEQFF.

V and J are TRBV29-1 and TRBJ2-1, with a weak D call TRBD2 (6 bases). CDR1 is SQVTM and CDR2 is ANQGSEA in the germline V gene. The CDR3 is made up of 13 amino acids. The V end was cut by 4 bases, the J end by 6 bases, with 13 bases between. Here the CDR3 DNA reads TGCAGCGTTGTGTGGAGGGGCCCCAATGAGCAGTTCTTC. Translating gives CSVVWRGPNEQFF.

Only a few counts were recorded for this clone. The chain has TRBV7-2 and TRBJ2-1, with D possibly matching TRBD1 (6 bases). Germline assignment: CDR1 SGHTA and CDR2 FQGNSA. Deletions cut 2 bases from V and 2 bases from J, with 10 bases between. The CDR3 consists of 15 residues. In DNA form, the CDR3 reads TGTGCCAGCAGCTTACGGGACAACGCCTACAATGAGCAGTTCTTC. Amino acid sequence: CASSLRDNAYNEQFF.

The chain is built from TRBV5-6 and TRBJ2-7; no clear D gene. The CDR3 consists of 13 residues. The ends were cut back, 3 bases at V and 0 bases at J, with 7 bases in the middle. The germline gives CDR1 SGHDT, CDR2 YYEEEE. The CDR3 DNA reads TGTGCCAGCAGCTCCGCTGTCTCCTACGAGCAGTACGTC. Protein sequence: CASSSAVSYEQYV.

The V call is TRBV21-1, the J call TRBJ2-2; the DNA was not used to check the table's D call, TRBD2. TRBV21-1 is designated a pseudogene. The CDR3 has 12 amino acids. The CDR3 region is CASSIPRPELFF. The CDR3 DNA reads TGTGCCAGCAGCATCCCCCGTCCGGAGCTGTTTTTT.

The genes are TRBV7-2 and TRBJ1-2; 7 positions match TRBD1. This CDR3 has 13 amino acids. Looked up from germline, CDR1 is SGHTA and CDR2 is FQGNSA. Unmatched junction bases numbered 5, after V lost 4 bases and J lost 6 bases. CDR3 nucleotide sequence: TGTGCCAGCAGCTCGGGACAGATCAATGGCTACACCTTC. The encoded protein is CASSSGQINGYTF.

V and J are TRBV5-1 and TRBJ2-3; unclear D gene. Trimming removed 0 bases at V and 0 bases at J, with 8 bases between. From germline, CDR1 is SGHRS and CDR2 YFSETQ. The CDR3 length is 15 residues. This CDR3 reads CASSLEGYSTDTQYF. The CDR3 nucleotides are TGCGCCAGCAGCTTGGAGGGCTATAGCACAGATACGCAGTATTTT.

The sample holds a few counts of this clone. The chain is built from TRBV18 and TRBJ2-5, with 9 nucleotides matching TRBD2. The germline CDR1 and CDR2 sequences are KGHSH and LQKENI. The CDR3 runs to 19 residues. The V and J ends lost 2 bases and 2 bases, in that order; junction bases with no gene match: 15. CDR3 sequence (DNA): TGTGCCAGCTCACCATCCGCCGCACTGACTAGCGGACTTCAAGAGACCCAGTACTTC. Translating gives CASSPSAALTSGLQETQYF.

The chain couples TRBV7-2 to TRBJ1-1; TRBD1 matches 8 bases. Germline V gives CDR1 SGHTA, CDR2 FQGNSA. CDR3 size: 14 residues. The V gene end was trimmed by 4 bases and the J gene end by 1 base; junction bases not matched to a gene: 2. This CDR3 reads CASSSGQGNTEAFF. The DNA of the CDR3 is TGTGCCAGCAGCTCCGGACAGGGGAACACTGAAGCTTTCTTT.

This rearrangement joins TRBV9 to TRBJ1-3; possibly TRBD1 for D (5 bases). This CDR3 region has 13 residues. Germline CDR1 reads SGDLS; CDR2 reads YYNGEE. V was shortened by 2 bases and J by 11 bases, with 14 bases between the two germline ends. The CDR3 sequence: CASSVANEGPIYF. CDR3 nucleotides: TGTGCCAGCAGCGTGGCAAACGAGGGGCCCATATATTTT.

The chain uses TRBV6-2 or TRBV6-3 and TRBJ1-1; D not resolved. Germline values: CDR1 MNHEY, CDR2 SVGEGT. The CDR3 runs to 12 residues. The germline V and J ends were trimmed by 2 bases and 8 bases, with 9 bases remaining between them. The CDR3 spells CASSYPQMEAFF. In DNA, the CDR3 is TGTGCCAGCAGTTACCCCCAGATGGAAGCTTTCTTT.

The J gene is TRBJ1-5, the V gene TRBV4-1; D might be TRBD1 (5 bases). The CDR3 runs to 18 residues. V was cut by 1 base and J by 6 bases, with 22 bases left in between. Germline lookup yields CDR1 MGHRA and CDR2 YSYEKL. The CDR3 nucleotides are TGCGCCAGCAGCCAAGGACTAGCAAGGGGCACGTTGGCTCAGCCCCAGCATTTT. Translation: CASSQGLARGTLAQPQHF.

The J gene is TRBJ2-5, the V gene TRBV9; 9 bases align to TRBD2. Germline-derived CDR1 and CDR2 are SGDLS and YYNGEE. This CDR3 comprises 14 residues. V lost 4 bases to trimming and J lost 7 bases; unmatched junction nucleotides: 8. The CDR3 nucleotides are TGTGCCAGCAGCCCATGGACTAGCGACGTGACCCAGTACTTC. The encoded protein is CASSPWTSDVTQYF.

The chain recombines TRBV6-2 or TRBV6-3 with TRBJ1-5, with unresolved D. The CDR3 has 12 residues. V was trimmed by 5 bases and J by 3 bases, leaving 5 bases between them. The germline CDR1 and CDR2 sequences are MNHEY and SVGEGT. CDR3 loop: CASSLYNQPQHF. The CDR3 DNA is TGTGCCAGCAGTCTGTACAATCAGCCCCAGCATTTT.

This chain links TRBV2 with TRBJ1-1; D gene ambiguous. Trimming stripped 7 bases from V and 4 bases from J, with 19 bases between. The CDR3 length is 15 residues. CDR1 and CDR2 from the germline V gene are SNHLY and FYNNEI. The CDR3 sequence: CASTQDRGFGTEAFF. The CDR3 coding sequence is TGTGCCAGCACTCAAGACCGAGGCTTCGGCACTGAAGCTTTCTTT.

V is TRBV9 and J is TRBJ1-2, with 7 bases fitting TRBD1. CDR1 SGDLS and CDR2 YYNGEE come from the germline V gene. The CDR3 totals 14 residues. Trimming cost V 4 bases and J 4 bases; bases outside gene matches: 7. The CDR3, as DNA: TGTGCCAGCAGCCCCCGGCAGGGGGGCTATGGCTACACCTTC. Its translation: CASSPRQGGYGYTF.

The J gene is TRBJ1-5, the V gene TRBV12-5; perhaps TRBD1 as D (5 bases). The CDR3 is 14 residues long. V was clipped by 7 bases and J by 3 bases, with 13 bases between them. CDR1 and CDR2 from the germline V gene are LGHNT and FRNRAP. CDR3 protein: CASAPGDLNQPQHF. Here the CDR3 DNA reads TGTGCTAGTGCCCCGGGGGACCTCAATCAGCCCCAGCATTTT.

This sequence joins TRBV5-1 and TRBJ1-6; perhaps TRBD1 as D (6 bases). The CDR3 is 15 amino acids. Germline V gives CDR1 SGHRS, CDR2 YFSETQ. Between the trimmed V and J ends, which lost 5 bases and 5 bases, there was a span of 14 bases. CDR3: CASSRVGQNNSPLHF. The CDR3 nucleotides are TGCGCCAGCAGTAGGGTCGGACAGAATAATTCACCCCTCCACTTT.

This rearrangement joins TRBV11-3 to TRBJ2-1; 9 bases agree with TRBD2. The CDR3 is 15 amino acids. Germline CDR1 reads SGHNT; CDR2 reads YENEEA. The V gene end was trimmed by 5 bases and the J gene end by 4 bases; junction bases not matched to a gene: 6. CDR3 in amino acids: CASSPGLASYNEQFF. CDR3 nucleotide sequence: TGTGCCAGCAGCCCCGGACTAGCGTCTTACAATGAGCAGTTCTTC.

This clone was seen once. J is TRBJ1-4 and V is TRBV10-3; 7 positions agree with TRBD1. V shed 6 bases, J shed 1 base, and the junction held 2 bases outside the gene matches. The CDR3 contains 14 residues. From germline, CDR1 is ENHRY and CDR2 SYGVKD. Written as DNA, the CDR3 is TGTGCCATCAGGAGACAGGGAACTAATGAAAAACTGTTTTTT. Translating it yields CAIRRQGTNEKLFF.

The DNA for the CDR3 is TGTGCCAGCAGCTTAGAGACTAGCGGGGGAGCACGTTCACAAGAGACCCAGTACTTC. This codes for CASSLETSGGARSQETQYF. This rearrangement joins TRBV7-6 to TRBJ2-5; 12 nucleotides line up with TRBD2. The CDR3 length is 19 residues. The J segment lost 2 bases and the V segment lost 1 base, leaving 11 bases of the junction unmatched. From germline, CDR1 is SGHVS and CDR2 FNYEAQ.

The chain recombines TRBV15 with TRBJ1-1, with a possible D match to TRBD1 (6 bases). This CDR3 comprises 14 residues. V shed 0 bases and J shed 3 bases, with 8 bases lying between them. Germline CDR1 and CDR2: LNHNV and YYDKDF (reference sequence). The CDR3 sequence: CATSREPGDTEAFF. The CDR3 nucleotides read TGTGCCACCAGCAGAGAGCCAGGGGACACTGAAGCTTTCTTT.

The genes are TRBV19 and TRBJ2-1, with D perhaps being TRBD1 or TRBD2 (6 bases each). The germline V and J ends were trimmed by 6 bases and 0 bases, with 12 bases remaining between them. Germline assignment: CDR1 LNHDA and CDR2 SQIVND (reference sequence). The CDR3 is 15 residues long. The CDR3 loop is CASRARGPSYNEQFF. The CDR3 DNA follows: TGTGCCAGTAGGGCCCGGGGGCCCTCCTACAATGAGCAGTTCTTC. The complete variable domain, with remaining parts taken from reference TRBV19 and TRBJ2-1, reads DGGITQSPKYLFRKEGQNVTLSCEQNLNHDAMYWYRQDPGQGLRLIYYSQIVNDFQKGDIAEGYSVSREKKESFPLTVTSAQKNPTAFYLCASRARGPSYNEQFFGPGTRLTVL.

The chain links TRBV7-2 to TRBJ1-2, with 8 bases aligning to TRBD1. Losses at the gene ends were 2 bases for V and 8 bases for J; bases not matched to a gene: 13. The CDR3 consists of 16 residues. Germline V gene sequence: CDR1 SGHTA, CDR2 FQGNSA. In DNA form, the CDR3 reads TGTGCCAGCAGCTTACTCTGGGCAGGGGGCGCCGGGGGCTACACCTTC. Translated: CASSLLWAGGAGGYTF.